The 20 T cell receptor beta chains given below trace back to one sample, sequenced in a study of identifying expanded T cells in peripheral blood. Method: immunoSEQ multiplex PCR; TCRdb's copy keeps in-frame clones and lacks some. The sample has some 100,000 clones, around 90% seen once. The sequenced sample consisted of blood. Source of these receptors: a person between 18 and 75 years old in good health.

This clone was seen a single time. The chain uses TRBV4-1 and TRBJ2-2; TRBD2 agrees at 8 bases. Germline CDR1 MGHRA, CDR2 YSYEKL. V was clipped by 0 bases and J by 5 bases; unmatched bases: 8. There are 17 residues in the CDR3. The CDR3 spells CASSQDERGPRTGELFF. CDR3 in DNA: TGCGCCAGCAGCCAAGATGAGCGGGGGCCGAGGACCGGGGAGCTGTTTTTT.

The rearrangement joins TRBV14 to TRBJ2-7; 13 bases agree with TRBD2. Germline values: CDR1 SGHDN, CDR2 FVKESK. Trimming took 1 base from V and 3 from J; bases not matched to a gene: 6. The CDR3 runs to 17 residues. CDR3 sequence reads: CASSQGLAGGLGYEQYF. The CDR3 DNA follows: TGTGCCAGCAGCCAAGGACTAGCGGGAGGTCTTGGCTACGAGCAGTACTTC.

The chain combines TRBV10-2 with TRBJ2-1; 8 nucleotides match TRBD2. CDR3 length equals 16 residues. Unmatched junction bases numbered 9, after V lost 1 base and J lost 7 bases. Germline CDR1 reads WSHSY; CDR2 reads SAAADI. Here the CDR3 reads CASSEFQSGSGNEQFF. The DNA for the CDR3 is TGCGCCAGCAGTGAGTTTCAGAGCGGGAGCGGGAATGAGCAGTTCTTC.

The CDR3 loop reads CASSSGGRDPMNTEAFF. The CDR3 coding sequence is TGTGCCAGTAGTAGCGGGGGCAGGGACCCCATGAACACTGAAGCTTTCTTT. The chain has TRBV19 and TRBJ1-1, with TRBD1 as a possible D gene (6 bases). V was pared by 4 bases and J by 0 bases, with 18 bases between. The CDR3 contains 17 residues. CDR1 and CDR2 from the germline V gene are LNHDA and SQIVND (reference sequence). The whole variable domain, filled in from reference TRBV19 and TRBJ1-1, reads DGGITQSPKYLFRKEGQNVTLSCEQNLNHDAMYWYRQDPGQGLRLIYYSQIVNDFQKGDIAEGYSVSREKKESFPLTVTSAQKNPTAFYLCASSSGGRDPMNTEAFFGQGTRLTVV.

V gene TRBV7-2 combines with J gene TRBJ2-7; D might be TRBD1 (6 bases). Trimming left V 2 bases short and J 6 bases short, with 20 bases between. Germline CDR1 reads SGHTA; CDR2 reads FQGNSA. The CDR3 totals 16 residues. CDR3 protein: CASSLPAGTKALEQYF. The DNA of the CDR3 is TGTGCCAGCAGCTTACCTGCCGGGACAAAAGCCCTCGAGCAGTACTTC.

The chain uses TRBV14 and TRBJ1-1; maybe TRBD1 (6 bases). Germline values: CDR1 SGHDN, CDR2 FVKESK. This CDR3 contains 13 residues. Trimming left V 5 bases short and J 11 bases short, with 18 bases between. The DNA for the CDR3 is TGTGCCAGCAGCTCCAATTGGGCAGGGGAGGCTTTCTTT. This translates into CASSSNWAGEAFF.

The chain carries TRBV6-4 and TRBJ2-1; D is uncertain. V was trimmed by 2 bases and J by 5 bases, leaving 4 bases between them. Germline CDR1 and CDR2: MRHNA and SNTAGT. The length of the CDR3 is 12 residues. As DNA, the CDR3 is TGTGCCAGCAGTGACGGCCACAATGAGCAGTTCTTC. This codes for CASSDGHNEQFF.

This clone was detected only once. The gene calls are TRBV6-5 and TRBJ2-7; possible D gene TRBD2, 5 bases. Germline CDR1 is MNHEY and CDR2 is SVGAGI. The ends were cut back, 7 bases at V and 3 bases at J, with 19 bases in the middle. CDR3 length: 15 residues. DNA for the CDR3: TGTGCCAGCATCCCCCTAGCTACCGGGATCTACGAGCAGTACTTC. This gives the protein CASIPLATGIYEQYF.

V usage is TRBV30 and J usage is TRBJ1-1, with 9 bases matching TRBD1. The trim removed 3 bases at V and 6 bases at J, leaving 8 bases unmatched. Germline V gene sequence: CDR1 GTSNPN, CDR2 SVGIG (reference sequence). The CDR3 has 14 residues. The CDR3 reads CAWRDRGFISEAFF. CDR3 DNA sequence: TGTGCCTGGAGAGACAGGGGGTTCATCTCTGAAGCTTTCTTT. The entire variable domain, with the rest obtained from reference TRBV30 and TRBJ1-1, is as follows: SQTIHQWPATLVQPVGSPLSLECTVEGTSNPNLYWYRQAAGRGLQLLFYSVGIGQISSEVPQNLSASRPQDRQFILSSKKLLLSDSGFYLCAWRDRGFISEAFFGQGTRLTVV.

The J gene is TRBJ2-7, the V gene TRBV5-1; TRBD1 matches at 7 bases. The CDR3 runs 13 residues. CDR1 and CDR2 (germline): SGHRS, YFSETQ. V lost 3 bases and J lost 5; bases outside the gene matches: 5. The CDR3: CASSSRQGHEQYF. The CDR3 coding sequence is TGCGCCAGCAGCTCAAGACAGGGCCACGAGCAGTACTTC.

This chain connects TRBV19 to TRBJ2-1; D unresolved. Germline V CDR1 and CDR2: LNHDA, SQIVND (reference sequence). Trimming left V 1 base short and J 6 bases short, with 13 bases between. The CDR3 covers 15 residues. Here the CDR3 reads CASSIGGVLRNEQFF. CDR3 nucleotide sequence: TGTGCCAGTAGTATAGGAGGAGTGCTACGCAATGAGCAGTTCTTC.

The chain carries TRBV29-1 and TRBJ2-5; 7 nucleotides agree with TRBD1. With 8 bases clipped from V and 5 bases from J, the junction kept 11 bases outside the gene matches. This CDR3 has 13 amino acids. CDR1 and CDR2 (germline): SQVTM, ANQGSEA. Here the CDR3 reads CSIRGSGEETQYF. The CDR3 nucleotides are TGCAGCATCAGGGGGTCAGGGGAGGAGACCCAGTACTTC.

This chain uses TRBV7-2 with TRBJ2-5; TRBD2 matches at 10 bases. Germline CDR1 reads SGHTA; CDR2 reads FQGNSA. The CDR3 loop spans 17 amino acids. V lost 6 bases, J lost 1 base, and 11 bases stayed unmatched. The CDR3 bases are TGTGCCAGCAGTCTAGGGGTAGCGGGGGGCCGCCAAGAGACCCAGTACTTC. This encodes CASSLGVAGGRQETQYF.

J is TRBJ2-7 and V is TRBV10-3; 7 bases are shared with TRBD1. This CDR3 comprises 15 residues. The germline gives CDR1 ENHRY, CDR2 SYGVKD. With V trimmed by 7 bases and J by 1 base, 10 bases remained unmatched. The CDR3 here is CAIKGGERLSYEQYF. Here the CDR3 DNA reads TGTGCCATCAAAGGGGGCGAGAGGCTATCCTACGAGCAGTACTTC.

On this clone: The sample carries other DNA sequences with the same CDR3. CDR3 protein: CASSSRGYDNSPLHF. CDR3 sequence (DNA): TGTGCCAGCAGTTCCCGTGGCTATGATAATTCACCCCTCCACTTT. The V and J genes are TRBV7-2 and TRBJ1-6; D gene uncertain. This CDR3 comprises 15 residues. Germline assignment: CDR1 SGHTA and CDR2 FQGNSA. Trimming shortened V by 6 bases and J by 5 bases, and 14 bases separated the two germline ends.

V and J are TRBV7-9 and TRBJ1-1, with D maybe TRBD1 (6 bases). From germline, CDR1 is SEHNR and CDR2 FQNEAQ (reference sequence). Trimming shortened V by 1 base and J by 1 base, and 10 bases separated the two germline ends. This CDR3 region has 15 residues. CDR3 DNA: TGTGCCAGCAGCTTAGGCTGGACAGCGAACACTGAAGCTTTCTTT. It translates to CASSLGWTANTEAFF.

V is TRBV11-2 and J is TRBJ2-1; D is unclear. CDR3 size: 17 residues. Trimming left V 2 bases short and J 6 bases short, with 20 bases between. Germline CDR1 and CDR2: SGHAT and FQNNGV. In nucleotides, the CDR3 is TGTGCCAGCAGCTTACAACTTAGGTTGGGGAAGGGCAATGAGCAGTTCTTC. It translates to CASSLQLRLGKGNEQFF.

The chain is built from TRBV7-2 and TRBJ2-2; D gene uncertain. Per germline, CDR1 SGHTA and CDR2 FQGNSA. The CDR3 covers 14 residues. Trimming pared 3 bases from V and 1 base from J, leaving 6 bases between. This chain's CDR3 is CASSFQRNTGELFF. The CDR3 DNA reads as TGTGCCAGCAGCTTTCAGCGGAACACCGGGGAGCTGTTTTTT.

V is TRBV5-1 and J is TRBJ2-6; D call uncertain. Trimming took off 2 bases at V and 0 bases at J, with 3 bases between the two ends. The CDR3 has 14 amino acids. Germline values: CDR1 SGHRS, CDR2 YFSETQ. The CDR3 is CASSFDSGANVLTF. CDR3 nucleotide sequence: TGCGCCAGCAGCTTCGACTCTGGGGCCAACGTCCTGACTTTC.

This rearrangement joins TRBV9 to TRBJ2-7; 9 positions match TRBD1. V shed 0 bases, J shed 4 bases, and the junction held 2 bases outside the gene matches. The CDR3 is made up of 14 amino acids. CDR1 and CDR2 from the germline V gene are SGDLS and YYNGEE. CDR3 protein: CASSVADRGYEQYF. The CDR3 DNA reads TGTGCCAGCAGCGTAGCGGACAGGGGATACGAGCAGTACTTC. Filled out from reference TRBV9 and TRBJ2-7, the complete variable domain reads DSGVTQTPKHLITATGQRVTLRCSPRSGDLSVYWYQQSLDQGLQFLIQYYNGEERAKGNILERFSAQQFPDLHSELNLSSLELGDSALYFCASSVADRGYEQYFGPGTRLTVT.